Given below is one T cell receptor (beta chain) in context. The antigen remains unidentified. The data were obtained in a study of T cell responses to AZD1222 COVID-19 vaccine. Across the study: Second-dose timings of about 4 or about 12 weeks were pooled.

Repertoires were generated with immunoSEQ multiplex PCR, while TCRdb's copy carries only in-frame clones and drops some. The sample has some 150,000 clones, 85% to 95% seen once. Regarding the study as a whole: The study reported that nearly half of spike-specific TCRs target unmutated variant regions. Females made up more of the donors, who were largely white British, and clonal diversity may have come out too low. With dominance at 160-218 and 743-854, vaccine-associated CD4 TCRs spanned spike.

This receptor was identified in an adult in good health. Sequenced material: peripheral blood, taken on day 0 of AZD1222 vaccination.

Written as DNA, the CDR3 is TGTGCCAGCAGTTACTCGGCGGTGGCAGGGGCGTCCCAGGAACTGAACTACGAGCAGTACTTC. Its protein is CASSYSAVAGASQELNYEQYF. The chain is built from TRBV6-2 or TRBV6-3 and TRBJ2-7; tentative D call: TRBD1 (6 bases). Germline assignment: CDR1 MNHEY and CDR2 SVGEGT. CDR3 length equals 21 residues. V was cut by 0 bases and J by 3 bases, with 30 bases left in between.